The present T cell receptor beta chain was sequenced within a study of T-cell reconstitution after alpha-beta-depleted transplantation in children. Germline CDR1 SGHAT, CDR2 FQDESV (reference sequence). V was pared by 5 bases and J by 5 bases, with 16 bases of the junction left unmatched. The CDR3 has 20 amino acids. Library preparation (for TCRbeta) was performed with unique molecular identifiers. Each CDR3 protein gets one entry after TCRdb re-called the PCR reads with MiXCR. Here the sample spans some 840,000 distinct CDR3 sequences, roughly 15% being singletons. Study results and limitations: The high TCRbeta diversity at day 60 in some patients came from surviving recipient T cells and thymic progenitors. Reported findings indicate that, about two months after transplant, alpha-beta T cells came from several hundred expanded clones, which were derived from non-depleted graft cells. Newly generated T cells supplied most T-cell counts and diversity one year post-transplant.

Points on this clonotype: Its cognate antigen is unknown.

V usage is TRBV11-1 and J usage is TRBJ2-2, with TRBD2 matching over 14 bases. The sequenced sample was PBMCs, mostly from graft donor cells, obtained 360 days after TCRalphabeta/CD19-depleted stem cell transplant. The clonotype comes from a male patient younger than 18 who had a stem cell transplant for acute lymphoblastic leukemia, so the T cells may come from the graft donor. Written as DNA, the CDR3 is TGTGCCAGCAGCCTTAGAGCCGGGACTAGCGGGAGTCGGGTGACCGGGGAGCTGTTTTTT. This translates into CASSLRAGTSGSRVTGELFF.